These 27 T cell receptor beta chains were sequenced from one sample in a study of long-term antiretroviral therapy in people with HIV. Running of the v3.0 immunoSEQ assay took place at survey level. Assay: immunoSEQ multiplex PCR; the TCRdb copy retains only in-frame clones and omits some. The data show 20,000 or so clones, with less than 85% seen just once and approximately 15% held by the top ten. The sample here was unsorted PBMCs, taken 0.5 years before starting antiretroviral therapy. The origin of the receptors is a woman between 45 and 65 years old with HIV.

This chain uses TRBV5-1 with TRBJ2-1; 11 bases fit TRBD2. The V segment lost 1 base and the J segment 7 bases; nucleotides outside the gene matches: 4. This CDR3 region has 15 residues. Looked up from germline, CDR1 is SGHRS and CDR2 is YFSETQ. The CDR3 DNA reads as TGCGCCAGCAGCTTGAAGACTAGCGGGGCTAATGAGCAGTTCTTC. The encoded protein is CASSLKTSGANEQFF.

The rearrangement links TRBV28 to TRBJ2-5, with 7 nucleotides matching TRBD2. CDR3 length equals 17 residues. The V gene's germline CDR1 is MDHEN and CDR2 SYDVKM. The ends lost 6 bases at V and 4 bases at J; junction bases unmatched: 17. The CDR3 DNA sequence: TGTGCCAGCAGCCGCCTGGGGGGTGCGGGGGAAGGAGAGACCCAGTACTTC. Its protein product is CASSRLGGAGEGETQYF.

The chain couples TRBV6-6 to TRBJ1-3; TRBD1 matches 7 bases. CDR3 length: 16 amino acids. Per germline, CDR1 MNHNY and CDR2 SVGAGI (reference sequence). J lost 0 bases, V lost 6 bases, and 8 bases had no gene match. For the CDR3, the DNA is TGTGCCAGCAGACCAACGACAGGGACCTCTGGAAACACCATATATTTT. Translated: CASRPTTGTSGNTIYF.

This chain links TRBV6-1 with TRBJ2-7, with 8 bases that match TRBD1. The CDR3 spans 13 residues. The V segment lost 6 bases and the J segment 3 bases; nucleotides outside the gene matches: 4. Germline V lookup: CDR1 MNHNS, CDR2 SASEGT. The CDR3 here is CASRGQALYEQYV. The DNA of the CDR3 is TGTGCCAGCAGGGGACAGGCTCTCTACGAGCAGTACGTC.

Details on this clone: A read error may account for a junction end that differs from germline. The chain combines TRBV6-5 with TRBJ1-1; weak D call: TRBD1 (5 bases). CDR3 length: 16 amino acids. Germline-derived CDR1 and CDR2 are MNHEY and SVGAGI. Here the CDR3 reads CASSYWGRVTDTEAFF. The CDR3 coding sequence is TGTGCCAGCAGCTACTGGGGCAGGGTGACAGACACTGAAGCTTTCTTT.

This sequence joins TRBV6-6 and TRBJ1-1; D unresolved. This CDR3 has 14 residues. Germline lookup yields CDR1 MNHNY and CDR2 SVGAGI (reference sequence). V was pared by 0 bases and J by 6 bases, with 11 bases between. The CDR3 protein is CASSYSIVTAEAFF. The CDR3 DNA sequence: TGTGCCAGCAGTTACTCGATCGTCACAGCTGAAGCTTTCTTT.

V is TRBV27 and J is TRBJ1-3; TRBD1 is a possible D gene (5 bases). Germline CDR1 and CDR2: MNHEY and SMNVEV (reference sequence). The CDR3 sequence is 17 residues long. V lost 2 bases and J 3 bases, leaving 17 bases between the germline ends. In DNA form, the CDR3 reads TGTGCCAGCAGTTTAGCTAATGGGGGAGGAAATGGAAACACCATATATTTT. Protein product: CASSLANGGGNGNTIYF.

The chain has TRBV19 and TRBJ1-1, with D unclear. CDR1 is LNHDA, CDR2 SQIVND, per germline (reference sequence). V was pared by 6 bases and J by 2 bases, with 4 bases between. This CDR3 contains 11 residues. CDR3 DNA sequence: TGTGCCAGTAGCCTCAACACTGAAGCTTTCTTT. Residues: CASSLNTEAFF.

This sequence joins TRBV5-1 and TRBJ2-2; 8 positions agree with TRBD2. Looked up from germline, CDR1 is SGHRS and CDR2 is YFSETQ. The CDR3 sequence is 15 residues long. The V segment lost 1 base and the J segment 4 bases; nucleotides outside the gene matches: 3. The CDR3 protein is CASSLTGGGTGELFF. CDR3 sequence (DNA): TGCGCCAGCAGCTTGACCGGGGGGGGCACCGGGGAGCTGTTTTTT.

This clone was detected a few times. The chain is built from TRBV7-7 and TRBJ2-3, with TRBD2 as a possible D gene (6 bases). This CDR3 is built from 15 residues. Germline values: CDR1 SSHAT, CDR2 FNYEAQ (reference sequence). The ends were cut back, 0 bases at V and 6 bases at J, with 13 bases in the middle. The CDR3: CASSLAGPGTDTQYF. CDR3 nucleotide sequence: TGTGCCAGCAGCTTAGCTGGGCCAGGGACTGATACGCAGTATTTT.

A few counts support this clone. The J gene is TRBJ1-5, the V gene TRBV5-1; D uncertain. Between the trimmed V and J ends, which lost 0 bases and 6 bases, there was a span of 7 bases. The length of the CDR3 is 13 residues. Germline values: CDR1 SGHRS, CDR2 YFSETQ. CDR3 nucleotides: TGCGCCAGCAGCTTGGACTCAGGTCAGCCCCAGCATTTT. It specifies CASSLDSGQPQHF.

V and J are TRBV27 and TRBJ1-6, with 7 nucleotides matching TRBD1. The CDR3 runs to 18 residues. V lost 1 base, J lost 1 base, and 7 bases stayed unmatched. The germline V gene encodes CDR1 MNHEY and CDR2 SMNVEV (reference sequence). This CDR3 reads CASSLWGTAVSYNSPLHF. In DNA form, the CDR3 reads TGTGCCAGCAGTTTATGGGGGACAGCGGTTTCCTATAATTCACCCCTCCACTTT.

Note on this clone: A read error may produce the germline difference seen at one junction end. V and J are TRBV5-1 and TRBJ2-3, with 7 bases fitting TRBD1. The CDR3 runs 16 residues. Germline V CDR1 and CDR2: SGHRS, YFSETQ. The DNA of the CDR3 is TGCGCCGGCAGCACGGGACAGACCCCTGGAACAGATACGCAGTATTTT. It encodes CAGSTGQTPGTDTQYF.

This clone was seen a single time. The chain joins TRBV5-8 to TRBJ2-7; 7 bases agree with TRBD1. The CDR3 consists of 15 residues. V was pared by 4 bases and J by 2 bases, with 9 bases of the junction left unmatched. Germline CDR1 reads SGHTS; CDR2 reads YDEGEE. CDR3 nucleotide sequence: TGTGCCAGCAGCCGGGACAGATCATTGACCTACGAGCAGTACGTC. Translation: CASSRDRSLTYEQYV.

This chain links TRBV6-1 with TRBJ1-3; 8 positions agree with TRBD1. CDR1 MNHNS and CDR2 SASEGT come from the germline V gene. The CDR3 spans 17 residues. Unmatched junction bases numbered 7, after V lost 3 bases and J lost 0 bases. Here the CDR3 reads CASSDKDRASSGNTIYF. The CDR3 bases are TGTGCCAGCAGTGACAAGGACAGGGCGAGCTCTGGAAACACCATATATTTT.

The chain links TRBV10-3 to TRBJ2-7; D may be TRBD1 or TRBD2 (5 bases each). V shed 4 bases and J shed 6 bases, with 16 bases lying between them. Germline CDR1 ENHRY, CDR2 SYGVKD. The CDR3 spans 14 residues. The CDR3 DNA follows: TGTGCCATCAGTGGAGAGGGGAGTTCGACCGAGCAGTACTTC. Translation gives CAISGEGSSTEQYF.

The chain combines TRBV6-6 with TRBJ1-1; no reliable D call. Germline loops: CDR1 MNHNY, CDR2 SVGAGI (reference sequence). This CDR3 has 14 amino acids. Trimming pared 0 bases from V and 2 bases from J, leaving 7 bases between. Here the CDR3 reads CASSYSGSNTEAFF. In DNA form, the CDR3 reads TGTGCCAGCAGTTACTCTGGCAGTAACACTGAAGCTTTCTTT.

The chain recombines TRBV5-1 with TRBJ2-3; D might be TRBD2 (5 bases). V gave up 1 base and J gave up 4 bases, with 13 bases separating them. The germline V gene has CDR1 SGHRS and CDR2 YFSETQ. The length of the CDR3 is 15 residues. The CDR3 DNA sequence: TGCGCCAGCAGCTTGTTAGGAGGCTGGTCAGATACGCAGTATTTT. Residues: CASSLLGGWSDTQYF.

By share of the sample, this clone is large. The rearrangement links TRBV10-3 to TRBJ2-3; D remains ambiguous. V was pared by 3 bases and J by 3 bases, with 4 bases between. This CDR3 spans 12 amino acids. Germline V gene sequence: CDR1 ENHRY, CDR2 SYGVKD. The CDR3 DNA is TGTGCCATCAGTGAACTAACAGATACGCAGTATTTT. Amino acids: CAISELTDTQYF.

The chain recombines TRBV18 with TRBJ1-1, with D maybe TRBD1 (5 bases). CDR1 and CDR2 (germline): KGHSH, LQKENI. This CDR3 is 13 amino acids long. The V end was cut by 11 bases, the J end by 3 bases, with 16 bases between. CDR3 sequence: CAGALDGDTEAFF. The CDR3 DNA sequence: TGTGCCGGGGCCCTCGACGGTGACACTGAAGCTTTCTTT.

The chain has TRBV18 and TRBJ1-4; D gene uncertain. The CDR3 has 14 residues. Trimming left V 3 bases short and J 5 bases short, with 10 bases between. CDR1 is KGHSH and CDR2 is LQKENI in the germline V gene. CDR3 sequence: CASSPRVGNEKLFF. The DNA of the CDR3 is TGTGCCAGCTCACCCCGCGTGGGGAATGAAAAACTGTTTTTT.

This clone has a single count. The CDR3: CASSMGGGNTPLHF. The CDR3 region has the DNA TGTGCCAGTAGTATGGGCGGGGGAAATACACCCCTCCACTTT. The genes are TRBV19 and TRBJ1-6, with a weak D call TRBD1 (5 bases). The V gene's germline CDR1 is LNHDA and CDR2 SQIVND (reference sequence). The V end lost 3 bases, the J end lost 11 bases, and 14 bases lay between the germline ends. This CDR3 has 14 residues.

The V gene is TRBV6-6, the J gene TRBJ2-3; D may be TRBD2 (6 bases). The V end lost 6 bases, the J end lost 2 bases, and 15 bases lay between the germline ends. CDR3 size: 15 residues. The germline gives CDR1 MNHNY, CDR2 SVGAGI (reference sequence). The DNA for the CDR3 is TGTGCCAGCAGGGACCGGGACTCAACCACAGATACGCAGTATTTT. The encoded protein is CASRDRDSTTDTQYF.

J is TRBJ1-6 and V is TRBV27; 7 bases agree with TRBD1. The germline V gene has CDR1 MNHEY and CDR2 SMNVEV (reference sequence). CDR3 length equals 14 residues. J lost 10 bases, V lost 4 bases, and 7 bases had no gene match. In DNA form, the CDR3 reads TGTGCCAGCAGTTGGACAGGCGGAGAGTCACCCCTCCACTTT. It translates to CASSWTGGESPLHF.

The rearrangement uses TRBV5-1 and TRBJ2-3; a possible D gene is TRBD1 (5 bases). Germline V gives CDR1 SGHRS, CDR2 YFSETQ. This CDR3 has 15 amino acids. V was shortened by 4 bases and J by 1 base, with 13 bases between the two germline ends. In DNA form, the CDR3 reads TGCGCCAGCAGCCTACAAGGGGTGGGCACAGATACGCAGTATTTT. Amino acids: CASSLQGVGTDTQYF.

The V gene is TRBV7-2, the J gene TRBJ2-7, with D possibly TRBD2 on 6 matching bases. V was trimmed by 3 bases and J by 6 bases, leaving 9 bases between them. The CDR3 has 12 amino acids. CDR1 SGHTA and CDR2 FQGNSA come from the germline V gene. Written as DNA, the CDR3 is TGTGCCAGCAGCTTGGGGGGTGGCGAGCAGTACTTC. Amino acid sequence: CASSLGGGEQYF.

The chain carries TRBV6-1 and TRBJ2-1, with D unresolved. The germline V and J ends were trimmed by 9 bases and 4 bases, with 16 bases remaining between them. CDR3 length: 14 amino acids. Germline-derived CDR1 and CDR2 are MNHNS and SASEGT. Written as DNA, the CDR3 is TGTGCCAGTAGTACCAGTCAAATTTACAATGAGCAGTTCTTC. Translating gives CASSTSQIYNEQFF.